This record looks at one T cell receptor beta chain sequence and its context. No antigen is known for it. Use of 60 Vbeta and 13 Jbeta primers characterized the PCR. Measured with immunoSEQ multiplex PCR; TCRdb has only the in-frame clones, and not every one. The sample contains fewer than 250,000 clones, 65% to 80% of which appear only once. In germline, CDR1 is SGHRS, CDR2 YFSETQ. V lost 4 bases to trimming and J lost 2 bases, with 12 bases between them. CDR3 length: 14 residues. The data were taken from a study of cytomegalovirus exposure and HLA in healthy donors. The study's findings and limits: Most subjects had HLA-A and HLA-B alleles reportedly predicted accurately by TCR beta sequences. Highly shared variants forming one cluster were likely a sequencing artifact. Later analysis suggested links between common viral pathogens and several top significant clusters.

Sequenced input: PBMCs. J is TRBJ1-2 and V is TRBV5-1; D is unclear. The source is a man in his forties in good health and CMV-seronegative. The DNA for the CDR3 is TGCGCCAGCAGCCTAGATTCCCTGAACTATGGCTACACCTTC. It yields the protein CASSLDSLNYGYTF.